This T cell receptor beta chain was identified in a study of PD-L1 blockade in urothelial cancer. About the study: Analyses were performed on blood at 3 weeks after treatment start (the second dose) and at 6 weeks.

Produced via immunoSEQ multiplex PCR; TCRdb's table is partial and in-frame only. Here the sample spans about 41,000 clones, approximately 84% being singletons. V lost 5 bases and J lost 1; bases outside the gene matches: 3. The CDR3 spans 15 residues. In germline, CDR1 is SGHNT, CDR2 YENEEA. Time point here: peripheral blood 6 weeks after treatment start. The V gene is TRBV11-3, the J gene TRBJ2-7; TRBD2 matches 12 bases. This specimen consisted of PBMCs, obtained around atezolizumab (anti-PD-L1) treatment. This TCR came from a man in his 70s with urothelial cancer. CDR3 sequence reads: CASSRTSGASYEQYF. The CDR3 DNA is TGTGCCAGCAGCCGGACTAGCGGGGCGTCCTACGAGCAGTACTTC. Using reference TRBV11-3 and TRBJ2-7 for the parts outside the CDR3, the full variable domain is EAGVVQSPRYKIIEKKQPVAFWCNPISGHNTLYWYLQNLGQGPELLIRYENEEAVDDSQLPKDRFSAERLKGVDSTLKIQPAELGDSAVYLCASSRTSGASYEQYFGPGTRLTVT.